The 28 T cell receptor beta chains below were found in one sample sequenced in a study of neurological immune-mediated disorders. The time point: longitudinal time-point 2. A single record per CDR3 protein comes from TCRdb applying MiXCR to the 5' RACE reads. The sample lists about 90,000 distinct CDR3 sequences, about 12% occurring once. Sequencing input: PBMCs. Source of these receptors: a female donor with HTLV-1-associated myelopathy (HAM/TSP).

The V call is TRBV5-1, the J call TRBJ2-7; D is unclear. Trimming left V 4 bases short and J 2 bases short, with 4 bases between. The CDR3 has 11 amino acids. Germline V CDR1 and CDR2: SGHRS, YFSETQ. CDR3 sequence (DNA): TGCGCCAGCAGCGGAACCTACGAGCAGTACTTC. Amino acids: CASSGTYEQYF.

This clonotype was found many times. V is TRBV28 and J is TRBJ1-2; TRBD1 matches 7 bases. CDR3 length equals 14 residues. Losses at the gene ends were 6 bases for V and 5 bases for J; bases not matched to a gene: 9. Germline CDR1 reads MDHEN; CDR2 reads SYDVKM. The CDR3 region is CASSLVQGIYGYTF. The CDR3 region has the DNA TGTGCCAGCAGCTTGGTACAGGGGATATATGGCTACACCTTC.

This clonotype was seen ten or more times. In DNA form, the CDR3 reads TGTGCCACCAGCACGGGCCACACCTCTGGGGCCAACGTCCTGACTTTC. Translation: CATSTGHTSGANVLTF. The chain has TRBV15 and TRBJ2-6; D is undetermined. This CDR3 comprises 16 residues. In germline, CDR1 is LNHNV, CDR2 YYDKDF (reference sequence). Trimming shortened V by 4 bases and J by 0 bases, and 10 bases separated the two germline ends.

This clonotype was observed many times. V gene TRBV6-5 combines with J gene TRBJ2-1; D might be TRBD1 or TRBD2, each matching 6 bases. CDR1 is MNHEY, CDR2 SVGAGI, per germline. V lost 0 bases to trimming and J lost 1 base, with 13 bases between them. CDR3 length: 17 amino acids. CDR3 nucleotide sequence: TGTGCCAGCAGTTACTCGGCCGGGGGCGAATCCTACAATGAGCAGTTCTTC. Residues: CASSYSAGGESYNEQFF.

This clonotype was seen more than once but under ten times. The chain carries TRBV10-2 and TRBJ2-7; 9 nucleotides line up with TRBD1. Germline lookup yields CDR1 WSHSY and CDR2 SAAADI. V dropped 10 bases and J dropped 0; count of bases not matched to a gene: 16. The CDR3 spans 17 residues. In nucleotides, the CDR3 is TGCGCCAAGAGGGGACAGGGCCTAAGTATCCTCTCCTACGAGCAGTACTTC. It yields the protein CAKRGQGLSILSYEQYF.

This clonotype was counted ten times or more. This chain connects TRBV5-5 to TRBJ2-5; D may correspond to TRBD1 or TRBD2 (5 bases each). Looked up from germline, CDR1 is SGHKS and CDR2 is YYEKEE (reference sequence). V was trimmed by 1 base and J by 3 bases, leaving 10 bases between them. CDR3 length: 14 residues. The CDR3 spells CASSLRDGKETQYF. CDR3 nucleotide sequence: TGTGCCAGCAGCTTGCGGGACGGAAAAGAGACCCAGTACTTC.

This clonotype has at least ten counts. The rearrangement joins TRBV5-1 to TRBJ2-7; unclear D gene. The ends were cut back, 4 bases at V and 1 base at J, with 6 bases in the middle. CDR1 and CDR2 (germline): SGHRS, YFSETQ. This CDR3 comprises 12 residues. CDR3 nucleotide sequence: TGCGCCAGCAGCATCGGATCCTACGAGCAGTACTTC. As protein: CASSIGSYEQYF.

This clonotype occurred many times. The chain uses TRBV7-8 and TRBJ1-1, with 7 bases that match TRBD1. Germline CDR1 SGHVS, CDR2 FQNEAQ. The CDR3 length is 14 residues. V shed 1 base, J shed 1 base, and the junction held 0 bases outside the gene matches. The DNA for the CDR3 is TGTGCCAGCAGCTTAGGACAGGGGAACACTGAAGCTTTCTTT. It translates to CASSLGQGNTEAFF.

The chain joins TRBV5-1 to TRBJ2-3; 12 bases align to TRBD2. With 3 bases clipped from V and 6 bases from J, the junction kept 5 bases outside the gene matches. CDR3 size: 15 residues. Germline V gene data show CDR1 as SGHRS and CDR2 as YFSETQ. CDR3 residues: CASSSTSGGPDTQYF. For the CDR3, the DNA is TGCGCCAGCAGCTCGACTAGCGGGGGCCCGGATACGCAGTATTTT.

This clonotype was seen ten or more times. The CDR3 DNA is TGTGCCAGCAGTTTAGACAGGGGGGGTAACTACGAGCAGTACTTC. Translation: CASSLDRGGNYEQYF. This rearrangement joins TRBV27 to TRBJ2-7; 9 positions agree with TRBD1. CDR3 length: 15 residues. From germline, CDR1 is MNHEY and CDR2 SMNVEV (reference sequence). V was pared by 2 bases and J by 3 bases, with 5 bases of the junction left unmatched.

The chain joins TRBV5-1 to TRBJ1-3; D gene uncertain. The CDR3 has 15 residues. Germline-derived CDR1 and CDR2 are SGHRS and YFSETQ. The ends were cut back, 0 bases at V and 0 bases at J, with 7 bases in the middle. CDR3 amino acids: CASSLGTDSGNTIYF. In DNA, the CDR3 is TGCGCCAGCAGCTTGGGGACTGACTCTGGAAACACCATATATTTT.

This clonotype has at least ten counts. The rearrangement joins TRBV11-2 to TRBJ1-1, with a weak D call TRBD1 (5 bases). V shed 3 bases and J shed 4 bases, with 9 bases lying between them. The CDR3 covers 13 residues. CDR1 is SGHAT, CDR2 FQNNGV, per germline. CDR3 sequence: CASSFGGITEAFF. The CDR3 nucleotides read TGTGCCAGCAGCTTCGGGGGTATCACTGAAGCTTTCTTT. The whole variable domain, remainder taken from reference TRBV11-2 and TRBJ1-1, is EAGVAQSPRYKIIEKRQSVAFWCNPISGHATLYWYQQILGQGPKLLIQFQNNGVVDDSQLPKDRFSAERLKGVDSTLKIQPAKLEDSAVYLCASSFGGITEAFFGQGTRLTVV.

In its sample, this clonotype was seen many times. The chain carries TRBV3-1 and TRBJ1-2; D unclear. Germline CDR1 LGHDT, CDR2 YNNKEL (reference sequence). V was shortened by 0 bases and J by 4 bases, with 6 bases between the two germline ends. CDR3 length: 13 residues. CDR3 amino acids: CASSQDSSYGYTF. Here the CDR3 DNA reads TGTGCCAGCAGCCAAGATTCCAGCTATGGCTACACCTTC. The full variable domain, completed using reference TRBV3-1 and TRBJ1-2, is DTAVSQTPKYLVTQMGNDKSIKCEQNLGHDTMYWYKQDSKKFLKIMFSYNNKELIINETVPNRFSPKSPDKAHLNLHINSLELGDSAVYFCASSQDSSYGYTFGSGTRLTVV.

This clonotype has a count of ten or more. The chain is built from TRBV4-2 and TRBJ1-5, with D perhaps TRBD1 (6 bases). There are 16 residues in the CDR3. Deletions cut 3 bases from V and 5 bases from J, with 17 bases between. Germline CDR1 is LGHNA and CDR2 is YNFKEQ. Here the CDR3 DNA reads TGTGCCAGCAGCCATGGGGGCGGGGAACAGGATCAGCCCCAGCATTTT. Protein product: CASSHGGGEQDQPQHF.

This clonotype was seen more than once but under ten times. V and J are TRBV20-1 and TRBJ1-5; D is undetermined. The CDR3 sequence is 15 residues long. Germline assignment: CDR1 DFQATT and CDR2 SNEGSKA (reference sequence). The DNA for the CDR3 is TGCAGCCTGGAGGAAGGACGGCAGCTTAATCAGCCCCAGCATTTT. Protein sequence: CSLEEGRQLNQPQHF.

This clonotype was counted between two and nine times. The V and J genes are TRBV5-1 and TRBJ2-1; D unclear. This CDR3 has 14 residues. Germline V gene sequence: CDR1 SGHRS, CDR2 YFSETQ. V was clipped by 4 bases and J by 0 bases, with 8 bases between them. For the CDR3, the DNA is TGCGCCAGCAGCCCCTCAAACTCCTACAATGAGCAGTTCTTC. Translation: CASSPSNSYNEQFF.

This clonotype was seen a single time. The germline gene is not matched at one end of the junction; a read error may be the cause. The chain links TRBV20-1 to TRBJ2-5, with TRBD2 matching 8 bases. The CDR3 totals 14 residues. CDR1 and CDR2 (germline): DFQATT, SNEGSKA (reference sequence). The CDR3 DNA follows: TGCAGTGCTGGCTCCTGGACTAGCACAGAGACCCAATACTTC. Protein: CSAGSWTSTETQYF.

In its sample, this clonotype was seen many times. The J gene is TRBJ2-1, the V gene TRBV20-1, with TRBD2 matching over 13 bases. CDR3 length equals 19 residues. The germline gives CDR1 DFQATT, CDR2 SNEGSKA (reference sequence). J was trimmed by 9 bases and V by 4 bases; bases with no gene match: 21. The CDR3 DNA is TGCAGTGCTATCCCGACTAGCGGGGGGCAGGGGATGGGCCGGGGTGAGCAGTTCTTC. It encodes CSAIPTSGGQGMGRGEQFF.

The table lists this clonotype with many counts. The chain is built from TRBV5-1 and TRBJ2-1; TRBD2 matches at 8 bases. The CDR3 is made up of 15 amino acids. Trimming at V came to 1 base and at J to 4 bases, leaving 4 bases not matched to a gene. Germline V gene sequence: CDR1 SGHRS, CDR2 YFSETQ. The CDR3 protein is CASSLLAGPYNEQFF. Written as DNA, the CDR3 is TGCGCCAGCAGCTTGTTAGCGGGGCCTTACAATGAGCAGTTCTTC.

There are many counts of this clonotype. The V and J genes are TRBV20-1 and TRBJ1-2; D might be TRBD1 (6 bases). The CDR3 is 12 amino acids. The V end was cut by 6 bases, the J end by 6 bases, with 14 bases between. Germline-derived CDR1 and CDR2 are DFQATT and SNEGSKA (reference sequence). CDR3 residues: CSAPTGTDGYTF. The CDR3 DNA reads TGCAGTGCGCCAACAGGGACGGATGGCTACACCTTC.

This clonotype was found many times. The V call is TRBV7-2, the J call TRBJ2-3; D could derive from TRBD1 or TRBD2 (5 bases each). This CDR3 has 13 amino acids. CDR1 and CDR2 (germline): SGHTA, FQGNSA. Trimming cost V 2 bases and J 12 bases, with 15 bases left between them. Here the CDR3 DNA reads TGTGCCAGCAGCTTAACTCCGGGACCACGCCAGTATTTT. Translating gives CASSLTPGPRQYF.

This clonotype is deemed medium-sized. The V gene is TRBV12-3 or TRBV12-4, the J gene TRBJ1-6; 11 bases align to TRBD1. V lost 5 bases, J lost 9 bases, and 9 bases stayed unmatched. The CDR3 sequence is 16 residues long. The CDR3 here is CASSAGTGGKGSPLHF. DNA of the CDR3: TGTGCCAGCAGTGCCGGGACAGGGGGAAAGGGTTCACCCCTCCACTTT.

This clonotype was observed at least ten times. The chain joins TRBV11-1 to TRBJ2-2, with D perhaps TRBD2 (6 bases). The CDR3 is 15 residues long. V was pared by 6 bases and J by 6 bases, with 17 bases between. CDR1 and CDR2 from the germline V gene are SGHAT and FQDESV (reference sequence). The CDR3 protein is CASSPGTLSAGELFF. The CDR3 coding sequence is TGTGCCAGCAGTCCCGGGACTCTGTCCGCCGGGGAGCTGTTTTTT.

This clonotype has a count of ten or more. V is TRBV12-3 or TRBV12-4 and J is TRBJ2-3, with D perhaps matching TRBD1 (6 bases). The CDR3 consists of 15 residues. V lost 2 bases to trimming and J lost 0 bases, with 9 bases between them. CDR3 DNA sequence: TGTGCCAGCAGTTTATGGACAGAGAGCACAGATACGCAGTATTTT. The encoded protein is CASSLWTESTDTQYF.

The table lists this clonotype with many counts. The J gene is TRBJ2-2, the V gene TRBV7-8, with 8 positions matching TRBD1. J gave up 1 base and V 4 bases, and 11 bases lay outside the gene matches. Germline-derived CDR1 and CDR2 are SGHVS and FQNEAQ. The CDR3 has 18 amino acids. As DNA, the CDR3 is TGTGCCAGCAGCTCTAATAATCCTGACAGGGGGAACACCGGGGAGCTGTTTTTT. Translating gives CASSSNNPDRGNTGELFF.

Ten or more counts support this clonotype. The V call is TRBV12-3 or TRBV12-4, the J call TRBJ2-3, with D hard to call. The CDR3 extends over 12 amino acids. V was clipped by 2 bases and J by 4 bases, with 4 bases between them. In DNA, the CDR3 is TGTGCCAGCAGTTTAATTGCAGATACGCAGTATTTT. It specifies CASSLIADTQYF.

This clonotype was found many times. V usage is TRBV28 and J usage is TRBJ1-5; tentatively, D is TRBD1 (6 bases). Trimming pared 6 bases from V and 0 bases from J, leaving 15 bases between. Germline assignment: CDR1 MDHEN and CDR2 SYDVKM. The length of the CDR3 is 16 residues. CDR3 in amino acids: CASRYRVTYSNQPQHF. CDR3 nucleotides: TGTGCCAGCAGATACAGGGTTACCTATAGCAATCAGCCCCAGCATTTT.

This clonotype was found many times. A junction end diverges from the germline sequence, so it may reflect a read error. The chain combines TRBV15 with TRBJ2-1, with D unresolved. The CDR3 extends over 16 amino acids. CDR1 and CDR2 from the germline V gene are LNHNV and YYDKDF (reference sequence). Written as DNA, the CDR3 is TGTGCTACCAGCAGAGATATCGGTTTAGTCAACAATGAGCAGTTCTTC. It yields the protein CATSRDIGLVNNEQFF.